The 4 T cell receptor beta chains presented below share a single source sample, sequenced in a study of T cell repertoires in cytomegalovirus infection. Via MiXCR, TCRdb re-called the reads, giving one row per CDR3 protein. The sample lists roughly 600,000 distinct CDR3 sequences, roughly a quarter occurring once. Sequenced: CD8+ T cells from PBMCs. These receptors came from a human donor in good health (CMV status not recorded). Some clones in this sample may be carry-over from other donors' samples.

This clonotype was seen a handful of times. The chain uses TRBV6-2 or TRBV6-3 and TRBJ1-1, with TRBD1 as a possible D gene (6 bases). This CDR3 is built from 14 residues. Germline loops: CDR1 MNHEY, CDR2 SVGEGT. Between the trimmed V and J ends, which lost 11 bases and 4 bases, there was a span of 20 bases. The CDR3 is CAHVEGGATTEAFF. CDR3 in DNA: TGTGCCCACGTCGAGGGGGGCGCGACCACTGAAGCTTTCTTT.

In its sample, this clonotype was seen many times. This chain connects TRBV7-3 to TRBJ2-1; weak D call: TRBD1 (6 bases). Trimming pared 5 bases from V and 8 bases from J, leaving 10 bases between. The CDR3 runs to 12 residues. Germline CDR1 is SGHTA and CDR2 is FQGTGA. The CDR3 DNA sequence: TGTGCCAGCAGCCCACAGGGCCATGAGCAGTTCTTC. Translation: CASSPQGHEQFF.

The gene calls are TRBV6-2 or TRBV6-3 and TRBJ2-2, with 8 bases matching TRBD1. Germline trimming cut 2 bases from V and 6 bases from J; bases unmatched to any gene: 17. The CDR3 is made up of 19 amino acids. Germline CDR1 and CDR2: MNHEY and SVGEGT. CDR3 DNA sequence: TGTGCCAGCAGTTACCCCCCGGACAGGGCGTTTTACTTCGCCGGGGAGCTGTTTTTT. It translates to CASSYPPDRAFYFAGELFF.

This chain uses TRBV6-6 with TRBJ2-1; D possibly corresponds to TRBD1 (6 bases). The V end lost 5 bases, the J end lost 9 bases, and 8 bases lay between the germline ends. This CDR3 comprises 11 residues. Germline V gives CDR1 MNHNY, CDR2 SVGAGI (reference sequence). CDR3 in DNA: TGTGCCAGCAGTCACAGGGTTGAGCAGTTCTTC. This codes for CASSHRVEQFF.